Following are 26 T cell receptor beta chains from one sample sequenced in a study of T cells after yellow fever vaccination. TCRdb reanalysed the 5' RACE reads using MiXCR and keeps one entry per CDR3 protein. Among a few hundred thousand distinct CDR3 sequences listed, around a tenth were seen once. Source: PBMCs, taken on the day of the first yellow fever vaccination. Receptors were obtained from a man aged 18 to 35 who received the YFV17D yellow fever vaccine.

Only a few counts were recorded for this clonotype. The chain uses TRBV6-5 and TRBJ1-2; no clear D gene. CDR1 and CDR2 from the germline V gene are MNHEY and SVGAGI. The CDR3 loop spans 18 amino acids. V gave up 4 bases and J gave up 1 base, with 22 bases separating them. The CDR3 DNA is TGTGCCAGCAGTTCCTCTACTTTGGACCGAGAATTTAACTATGGCTACACCTTC. Its translation is CASSSSTLDREFNYGYTF.

The genes are TRBV6-2 or TRBV6-3 and TRBJ2-3; D not certain. Per germline, CDR1 MNHEY and CDR2 SVGEGT. This CDR3 contains 15 residues. V dropped 6 bases and J dropped 0 bases, with 13 bases sitting between them. The CDR3: CASRGGHLSTDTQYF. CDR3 sequence (DNA): TGTGCCAGCAGGGGTGGGCACCTCAGCACAGATACGCAGTATTTT.

The rearrangement links TRBV7-9 to TRBJ2-7, with 9 bases identical to TRBD1. V shed 6 bases and J 4 bases; nucleotides not matched to a gene: 4. The CDR3 is 13 amino acids. The germline V gene encodes CDR1 SEHNR and CDR2 FQNEAQ (reference sequence). The DNA of the CDR3 is TGTGCCAGCAGGGGACAGGGACCGTACGAGCAGTACTTC. Residues: CASRGQGPYEQYF.

The chain carries TRBV4-3 and TRBJ1-1; 9 nucleotides line up with TRBD1. There are 16 residues in the CDR3. V gave up 1 base and J gave up 0 bases; unmatched junction bases: 3. Germline V lookup: CDR1 LGHNA, CDR2 YSLEER. Here the CDR3 DNA reads TGCGCCAGCAGCCAAGGCGACAGGGGGTTGAACACTGAAGCTTTCTTT. Amino acids: CASSQGDRGLNTEAFF.

This sequence joins TRBV25-1 and TRBJ1-5, with TRBD1 as a possible D gene (5 bases). V dropped 4 bases and J dropped 4 bases, with 17 bases sitting between them. Germline CDR1 reads MGHDK; CDR2 reads SYGVNS. The CDR3 has 16 amino acids. In DNA, the CDR3 is TGTGCCAGCAGTGCTAGTGGCTCACAGGATAATCAGCCCCAGCATTTT. It translates to CASSASGSQDNQPQHF.

This clonotype was counted a few times. The CDR3 sequence: CASSLTGPSSYEQYV. The CDR3 DNA reads as TGTGCCAGCAGCTTAACAGGGCCTAGCTCCTACGAGCAGTACGTC. The chain links TRBV7-2 to TRBJ2-7; perhaps TRBD1 as D (6 bases). Trimming removed 2 bases at V and 0 bases at J, with 11 bases between. The CDR3 spans 15 residues. The germline gives CDR1 SGHTA, CDR2 FQGNSA.

This clonotype has just a few counts. The rearrangement uses TRBV11-2 and TRBJ2-7; D remains unclear. This CDR3 has 14 amino acids. The germline V gene has CDR1 SGHAT and CDR2 FQNNGV. V was trimmed by 2 bases and J by 4 bases, leaving 12 bases between them. The CDR3 DNA reads TGTGCCAGCAGCTTATCCTACTCCTTATACGAGCAGTACGTC. This translates into CASSLSYSLYEQYV.

This clonotype was detected only a few times. The chain joins TRBV24-1 to TRBJ2-1; D unresolved. V was trimmed by 5 bases and J by 0 bases, leaving 7 bases between them. Germline V lookup: CDR1 KGHDR, CDR2 SFDVKD. The CDR3 loop spans 14 amino acids. CDR3 region: CATSGGSSYNEQFF. In DNA, the CDR3 is TGTGCCACCAGTGGCGGTTCCTCCTACAATGAGCAGTTCTTC.

V is TRBV7-8 and J is TRBJ1-1; TRBD1 matches at 9 bases. CDR3 length: 15 residues. Germline trimming cut 5 bases from V and 4 bases from J; bases unmatched to any gene: 8. CDR1 and CDR2 from the germline V gene are SGHVS and FQNEAQ. Here the CDR3 reads CASSRRTGEVTEAFF. The CDR3 nucleotides are TGTGCCAGCAGCCGTAGGACAGGGGAGGTCACTGAAGCTTTCTTT.

The V and J genes are TRBV25-1 and TRBJ2-3; TRBD1 matches at 7 bases. Per germline, CDR1 MGHDK and CDR2 SYGVNS. V shed 9 bases, J shed 2 bases, and the junction held 8 bases outside the gene matches. The CDR3 runs to 14 residues. The DNA of the CDR3 is TGTGCCAGGGGCCAGGGGGTCCCCACAGATACGCAGTATTTT. Translation: CARGQGVPTDTQYF.

This clonotype appeared many times. The CDR3 region has the DNA TGCAGTGCCACCGGCGGTAGCACAGATACGCAGTATTTT. It encodes CSATGGSTDTQYF. The rearrangement uses TRBV20-1 and TRBJ2-3; D gene ambiguous. The germline V gene has CDR1 DFQATT and CDR2 SNEGSKA (reference sequence). This CDR3 is built from 13 residues. V lost 6 bases and J 0 bases, leaving 10 bases between the germline ends.

This chain joins TRBV7-9 and TRBJ1-3, with D tentatively TRBD1 (6 bases). Germline CDR1 reads SEHNR; CDR2 reads FQNEAQ (reference sequence). Trimming took 5 bases from V and 7 from J, leaving 9 bases between them. This CDR3 is 12 amino acids long. The CDR3 loop is CASSPGANTIYF. The CDR3 coding sequence is TGTGCCAGCAGCCCGGGGGCGAACACCATATATTTT.

V and J are TRBV9 and TRBJ2-2; D remains unclear. Germline V gene lookup returns CDR1 SGDLS and CDR2 YYNGEE. V was pared by 0 bases and J by 7 bases, with 4 bases between. The CDR3 is 12 residues long. CDR3 sequence reads: CASSVVSGELFF. Here the CDR3 DNA reads TGTGCCAGCAGCGTAGTAAGCGGGGAGCTGTTTTTT. Drawing the rest from reference TRBV9 and TRBJ2-2, the complete variable domain is DSGVTQTPKHLITATGQRVTLRCSPRSGDLSVYWYQQSLDQGLQFLIQYYNGEERAKGNILERFSAQQFPDLHSELNLSSLELGDSALYFCASSVVSGELFFGEGSRLTVL.

This clonotype was seen at least ten times. The V and J genes are TRBV5-1 and TRBJ1-1, with 7 bases lining up with TRBD1. Germline CDR1 reads SGHRS; CDR2 reads YFSETQ. The CDR3 loop spans 18 amino acids. After removal of 2 bases from V and 0 bases from J, the junction contained 13 bases not matched to a gene. DNA for the CDR3: TGCGCCAGCAGCTTTTCCCGGACAGGAACCCTTATGAACACTGAAGCTTTCTTT. Encoded protein: CASSFSRTGTLMNTEAFF.

This clonotype was found many times. The rearrangement links TRBV23-1 to TRBJ1-5; D is unclear. TRBV23-1 is filed as an ORF, its function uncertain. This CDR3 has 15 residues. V gave up 0 bases and J gave up 0 bases, with 6 bases separating them. As DNA, the CDR3 is TGCGCCAGCAGTCAATCGCGATATAGCAATCAGCCCCAGCATTTT. This encodes CASSQSRYSNQPQHF.

This chain connects TRBV7-2 to TRBJ2-4; TRBD1 aligns across 8 bases. Unmatched junction bases numbered 7, after V lost 5 bases and J lost 7 bases. Germline-derived CDR1 and CDR2 are SGHTA and FQGNSA. The CDR3 spans 14 residues. The DNA for the CDR3 is TGTGCCAGCAGCCCGACAGGGGAGGAGAACATTCAGTACTTC. Amino acid sequence: CASSPTGEENIQYF.

This clonotype was counted many times. The rearrangement uses TRBV5-1 and TRBJ2-3, with D tentatively TRBD1 (6 bases). V lost 7 bases and J 5 bases, leaving 8 bases between the germline ends. The CDR3 runs 11 residues. Germline V lookup: CDR1 SGHRS, CDR2 YFSETQ. CDR3 region: CASGRGDTQYF. CDR3 nucleotide sequence: TGCGCCAGCGGCAGGGGAGATACGCAGTATTTT.

The chain couples TRBV4-3 to TRBJ1-5; D gene uncertain. The CDR3 runs 20 residues. V shed 5 bases and J shed 10 bases, with 36 bases lying between them. Germline values: CDR1 LGHNA, CDR2 YSLEER. The CDR3 nucleotides read TGCGCCAGCAGCACACAAGATGTAGCGGTTACAGCGTGGTGTATATTACCCCAGCATTTT. Its protein product is CASSTQDVAVTAWCILPQHF.

This clonotype has more than one count but fewer than ten. This chain uses TRBV7-2 with TRBJ1-2; the D gene is possibly TRBD1 (6 bases). The CDR3 runs 13 residues. The germline V and J ends were trimmed by 6 bases and 6 bases, with 14 bases remaining between them. The germline CDR1 and CDR2 sequences are SGHTA and FQGNSA. For the CDR3, the DNA is TGTGCCAGCAGTCCCCGACAGGCCCATGGCTACACCTTC. It translates to CASSPRQAHGYTF.

The rearrangement joins TRBV5-1 to TRBJ1-4, with a tentative D call TRBD1 (5 bases). Germline values: CDR1 SGHRS, CDR2 YFSETQ. CDR3 length: 16 residues. V lost 0 bases and J lost 0, with 9 bases in between. CDR3 in amino acids: CASSLGQTATNEKLFF. The DNA of the CDR3 is TGCGCCAGCAGCTTGGGACAGACAGCAACTAATGAAAAACTGTTTTTT.

The sample holds many counts of this clonotype. The J gene is TRBJ2-3, the V gene TRBV27, with D uncertain. The germline V and J ends were trimmed by 2 bases and 2 bases, with 5 bases remaining between them. The CDR3 length is 13 residues. Germline V CDR1 and CDR2: MNHEY, SMNVEV (reference sequence). CDR3 in amino acids: CASSLGDTDTQYF. In nucleotides, the CDR3 is TGTGCCAGCAGTTTAGGGGACACAGATACGCAGTATTTT.

The chain uses TRBV5-1 and TRBJ2-1, with 8 bases aligning to TRBD2. The CDR3 has 14 amino acids. The junction had 2 bases not matched to a gene; V was cut back by 4 bases and J by 2 bases. Per germline, CDR1 SGHRS and CDR2 YFSETQ. The CDR3 here is CASSPRGAYNEQFF. Here the CDR3 DNA reads TGCGCCAGCAGCCCGCGGGGGGCCTACAATGAGCAGTTCTTC.

In its sample, this clonotype was seen a few times. The chain recombines TRBV4-2 with TRBJ2-5, with TRBD2 matching 8 bases. V shed 1 base, J shed 4 bases, and the junction held 11 bases outside the gene matches. Germline assignment: CDR1 LGHNA and CDR2 YNFKEQ. The CDR3 has 17 amino acids. The CDR3 sequence is CASSQARGGAVRETQYF. The CDR3 DNA reads TGTGCCAGCAGCCAAGCCCGGGGGGGGGCAGTTCGAGAGACCCAGTACTTC.

This clonotype was found a few times. The chain links TRBV24-1 to TRBJ2-1, with 10 bases identical to TRBD2. The V segment lost 4 bases and the J segment 0 bases; nucleotides outside the gene matches: 5. The germline CDR1 and CDR2 sequences are KGHDR and SFDVKD. CDR3 length: 17 residues. CDR3 loop: CATSEASGGPSYNEQFF. The CDR3 nucleotides are TGTGCCACCAGTGAGGCTAGCGGGGGCCCCTCCTACAATGAGCAGTTCTTC.

The sample holds many counts of this clonotype. The chain joins TRBV5-4 to TRBJ2-1; D is possibly TRBD1 (5 bases). Trimming stripped 5 bases from V and 6 bases from J, with 12 bases between. The CDR3 contains 13 residues. CDR1 is SGHNT, CDR2 YYREEE, per germline (reference sequence). The CDR3 loop reads CASRGQGFNEQFF. The CDR3 nucleotides are TGTGCCAGCAGAGGGCAGGGCTTCAATGAGCAGTTCTTC.

This clonotype appeared many times. The chain combines TRBV20-1 with TRBJ2-3; D is unclear. The germline CDR1 and CDR2 sequences are DFQATT and SNEGSKA (reference sequence). The CDR3 length is 12 residues. With 3 bases removed from V and 6 bases from J, the gap between germline ends came to 10 bases. The chain's CDR3 is CSASLPPDTQYF. In DNA form, the CDR3 reads TGCAGTGCTAGCTTACCCCCGGATACGCAGTATTTT.